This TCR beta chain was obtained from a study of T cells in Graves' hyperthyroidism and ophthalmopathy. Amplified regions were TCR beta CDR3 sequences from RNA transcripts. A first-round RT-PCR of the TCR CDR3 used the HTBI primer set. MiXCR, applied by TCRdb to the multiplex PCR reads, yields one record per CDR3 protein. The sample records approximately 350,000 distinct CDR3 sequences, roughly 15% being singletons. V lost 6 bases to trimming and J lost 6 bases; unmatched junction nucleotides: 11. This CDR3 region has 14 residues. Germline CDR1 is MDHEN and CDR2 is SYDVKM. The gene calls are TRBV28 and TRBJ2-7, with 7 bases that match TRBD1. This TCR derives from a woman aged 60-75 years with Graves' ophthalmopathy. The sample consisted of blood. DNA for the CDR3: TGTGCCAGCAGGGGGACAGACCGTTTGGGCGAGCAGTACTTC. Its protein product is CASRGTDRLGEQYF.